This TCR beta chain came from a study of blood T cell repertoires in COVID-19. At the level of the study: The origin of the acute and convalescent COVID-19 samples was the United States, Italy and Spain. PBMCs, B-cell-depleted T cells, or T cells were the source of the cDNA or gDNA that made up the material.

Original analysis: Reference gene primer amplification gave nucleated cell count estimates. TCRdb keeps only in-frame clones here, not all; method: immunoSEQ multiplex PCR. V, J and clone size are those of that table, while D and trimming were read from the DNA. The data hold around 31,000 clones, with approximately 92% observed a single time. CDR1 and CDR2 from the germline V gene are SQVTM and ANQGSEA. The CDR3 totals 13 residues. Trimming removed 7 bases from V and 2 bases from J, with 13 bases in between. The sequenced sample was peripheral blood. This sequence originates from a man older than 75 with acute or convalescent COVID-19. The chain carries TRBV29-1 and TRBJ2-3; D gene ambiguous. Here the CDR3 reads CSESLSLTDTQYF. CDR3 coding DNA: TGCAGCGAATCTTTGTCCCTCACAGATACGCAGTATTTT.